This record concerns one T cell receptor (beta chain) sequence. Its antigen remains unidentified. CDR1 and CDR2 (germline): SGHAT, FQNNGV. V lost 4 bases and J lost 4; bases outside the gene matches: 6. The CDR3 has 14 amino acids. The data were taken from a study of cytomegalovirus exposure and HLA in healthy donors. Study as a whole: An analysis done earlier identified about 100 million unique TCR beta sequences from approximately 200 million T cells. Researchers found that just over 80% of fewer than 450 genotyped donors fell within the Caucasian-associated ancestry cluster. The study's findings and limits: Later analysis identified a missense DCLRE1C variant that was linked to TCR beta V- and J-gene trimming.

In the PCR, 60 Vbeta and 13 Jbeta primers were used. Assay: immunoSEQ multiplex PCR; the TCRdb copy retains only in-frame clones and omits some. Here the sample table reports approximately 58,000 clones. This TCR came from a man between 18 and 35 years old in good health and CMV-seropositive. Sequences were obtained from PBMCs. The chain links TRBV11-2 to TRBJ2-7; 8 bases line up with TRBD2. In nucleotides, the CDR3 is TGTGCCAGCAGCTCGGAGAGCGGGAGATACGAGCAGTACTTC. Translation gives CASSSESGRYEQYF.